This TCR beta chain was sequenced during a study of T cells in Graves' hyperthyroidism and ophthalmopathy. Many counts were recorded for this clonotype. Trimming took 0 bases from V and 4 from J, leaving 19 bases between them. Germline CDR1 is DFQATT and CDR2 is SNEGSKA (reference sequence). The CDR3 covers 17 residues. RNA transcripts provided the source from which TCR beta CDR3 regions were amplified. HTBI primers drove first-round RT-PCR of the TCR CDR3. TCRdb redid the calling of the multiplex PCR reads with MiXCR, one entry per CDR3 protein. This table holds approximately 410,000 distinct CDR3 sequences, roughly 13% found once.

The sequenced material came from blood. This TCR came from a woman aged 18 to 35 with Graves' hyperthyroidism. The gene calls are TRBV20-1 and TRBJ1-5; maybe TRBD1 (5 bases). CDR3 sequence: CSARDRRVGQLNQPQHF. The CDR3 nucleotides read TGCAGTGCTAGAGATCGAAGAGTGGGGCAGTTAAATCAGCCCCAGCATTTT.